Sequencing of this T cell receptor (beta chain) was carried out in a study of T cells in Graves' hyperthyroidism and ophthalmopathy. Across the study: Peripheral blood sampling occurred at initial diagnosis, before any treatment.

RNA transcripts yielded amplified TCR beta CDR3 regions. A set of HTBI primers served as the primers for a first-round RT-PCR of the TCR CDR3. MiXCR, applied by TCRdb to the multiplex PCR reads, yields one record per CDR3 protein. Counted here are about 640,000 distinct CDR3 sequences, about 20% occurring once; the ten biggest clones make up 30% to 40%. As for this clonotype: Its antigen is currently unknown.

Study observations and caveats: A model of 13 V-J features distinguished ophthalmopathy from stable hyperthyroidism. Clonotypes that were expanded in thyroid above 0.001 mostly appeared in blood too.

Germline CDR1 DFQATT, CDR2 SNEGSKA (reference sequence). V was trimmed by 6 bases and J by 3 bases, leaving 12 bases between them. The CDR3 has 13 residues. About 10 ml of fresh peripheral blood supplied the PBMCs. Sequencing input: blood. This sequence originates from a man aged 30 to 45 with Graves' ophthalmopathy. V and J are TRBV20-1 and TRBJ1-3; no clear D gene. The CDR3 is CSARRPDGNTIYF. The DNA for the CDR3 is TGCAGTGCCCGACGTCCGGATGGAAACACCATATATTTT.